This record looks at one TCR beta chain sequence and its context. The data derive from a study of CD8 T cells in Susac syndrome. Random-hexamer reverse transcription was applied to roughly 0.5 to 1 ug RNA. TCR beta CDR3 was amplified by immunoSEQ covering 54 Vbeta and 13 Jbeta. TCRdb independently ran MiXCR on the immunoSEQ multiplex PCR reads; one entry per CDR3 protein. Counted here are under 200,000 distinct CDR3 sequences, around 96% occurring once; the ten biggest clones make up over 0.12%. Sequencing of TCR beta was performed on blood CD8+ and CD4+ T cells. FACS was used to enrich TEMRA cells, whereas the CD8+ and CD4+ T cells were obtained by negative isolation. CDR3 length equals 15 residues. With 5 bases clipped from V and 2 bases from J, the junction kept 9 bases outside the gene matches.

The receptor was derived from a human donor in good health. The gene calls are TRBV12-3 or TRBV12-4 and TRBJ2-7; 7 bases match TRBD1. Input material: CD4+ T cells from PBMCs. The CDR3 DNA reads TGTGCCAGCAGTCTTACCGGGACAGCCACCTACGAGCAGTACTTC. Translating it yields CASSLTGTATYEQYF.